Presented here are 9 T cell receptor beta chains from one specimen sequenced in a study of blood T cell repertoires in COVID-19. Repertoires were generated with immunoSEQ multiplex PCR, while TCRdb's copy carries only in-frame clones and drops some. The sample lists a few hundred thousand clones; around 92% were seen once. The sequenced material came from peripheral blood. The origin of the receptors is a man younger than 35 who had recovered from COVID-19.

CDR3 sequence: CASSSGQYEAFF. DNA for the CDR3: TGTGCCAGCAGCTCGGGACAGTATGAAGCTTTCTTT. This rearrangement joins TRBV5-4 to TRBJ1-1, with 7 bases identical to TRBD1. In germline, CDR1 is SGHNT, CDR2 YYREEE (reference sequence). V shed 3 bases and J 7 bases; nucleotides not matched to a gene: 3. The CDR3 sequence is 12 residues long.

The chain recombines TRBV18 with TRBJ2-7; 9 nucleotides align to TRBD1. J gave up 1 base and V 2 bases, and 6 bases lay outside the gene matches. Per the germline V gene, CDR1 is KGHSH and CDR2 is LQKENI. CDR3 length equals 16 residues. CDR3 amino acids: CASSPERTGASYEQYF. The CDR3 coding sequence is TGTGCCAGCTCACCAGAACGGACAGGGGCATCCTACGAGCAGTACTTC.

This chain connects TRBV6-2 or TRBV6-3 to TRBJ2-7; D is ambiguous. Germline V gene sequence: CDR1 MNHEY, CDR2 SVGEGT. The ends were cut back, 1 base at V and 2 bases at J, with 6 bases in the middle. The CDR3 contains 13 residues. CDR3 in amino acids: CASSYYQTYEQYF. CDR3 coding DNA: TGTGCCAGCAGTTACTACCAGACCTACGAGCAGTACTTC.

The chain uses TRBV6-5 and TRBJ2-7; 9 bases map to TRBD1. V was clipped by 8 bases and J by 0 bases; unmatched bases: 5. CDR1 and CDR2 (germline): MNHEY, SVGAGI. The CDR3 length is 14 residues. The CDR3: CASLEQGASYEQYF. The CDR3 bases are TGTGCCAGCCTAGAACAGGGGGCCTCCTACGAGCAGTACTTC.

The chain has TRBV4-2 and TRBJ1-1, with TRBD1 matching over 7 bases. The trim removed 1 base at V and 2 bases at J, leaving 4 bases unmatched. Germline-derived CDR1 and CDR2 are LGHNA and YNFKEQ. The CDR3 runs to 15 residues. The CDR3 is CASSQGQGSNTEAFF. The CDR3 DNA follows: TGTGCCAGCAGCCAAGGACAGGGTTCTAACACTGAAGCTTTCTTT.

This clone has just one count. The rearrangement links TRBV2 to TRBJ2-7, with 11 bases identical to TRBD2. Germline trimming cut 1 base from V and 12 bases from J; bases unmatched to any gene: 2. Germline values: CDR1 SNHLY, CDR2 FYNNEI. The CDR3 length is 12 residues. CDR3 nucleotide sequence: TGTGCCAGCAGTGAAGTAGCGGGAGGGTGGTACTTC. Amino acids: CASSEVAGGWYF.

In its sample, this clone was seen once. The chain links TRBV6-2 or TRBV6-3 to TRBJ2-3, with 12 positions matching TRBD2. This CDR3 region has 17 residues. V gave up 7 bases and J gave up 3 bases; unmatched junction bases: 11. Germline CDR1 reads MNHEY; CDR2 reads SVGEGT. The CDR3 DNA follows: TGTGCCAGCACCCCCCCACGACTAGCGGGGGTGACAGATACGCAGTATTTT. Protein sequence: CASTPPRLAGVTDTQYF.

This sequence joins TRBV19 and TRBJ2-7; 10 positions agree with TRBD1. With V trimmed by 9 bases and J by 3 bases, 2 bases remained unmatched. CDR1 LNHDA and CDR2 SQIVND come from the germline V gene (reference sequence). The CDR3 spans 12 residues. The CDR3 DNA is TGTGCCAGCGGGACAGGGGACTACGAGCAGTACTTC. Protein sequence: CASGTGDYEQYF.

The chain combines TRBV19 with TRBJ1-2; 7 bases line up with TRBD1. Per germline, CDR1 LNHDA and CDR2 SQIVND (reference sequence). The CDR3 extends over 16 amino acids. Losses at the gene ends were 7 bases for V and 1 base for J; bases not matched to a gene: 12. CDR3 in DNA: TGTGCCAGTACCGGGCTTGGGGACAGTATTAACTATGGCTACACCTTC. Protein sequence: CASTGLGDSINYGYTF.